The present TCR beta chain was sequenced within a study of cytomegalovirus exposure and HLA in healthy donors. Overall study findings and caveats: Among the most significant clusters, several appeared linked to common viral pathogens in a later analysis. Most CMV-associated TCR beta chains appeared HLA-restricted in a later analysis.

About this clone: Its antigen is unidentified.

Per germline, CDR1 LGHNA and CDR2 YNFKEQ. The CDR3 is 15 residues long. V lost 1 base and J 1 base, leaving 10 bases between the germline ends. The PCR ran on 60 Vbeta and 13 Jbeta primers. Per the original data handling: An analysis that came later counted some 85 million unique TCR beta chains, approximately 12 million shared. The data were produced by immunoSEQ multiplex PCR, yet TCRdb's version contains in-frame clones alone and is incomplete. Clone size and the V and J calls come from that table; the DNA yielded D and trimming. The sample consists of approximately 210,000 clones, 60% to 85% of them appearing once.

The specimen sequenced was PBMCs. The genes are TRBV4-2 and TRBJ1-1; tentative D call: TRBD1 (5 bases). This sequence was found in a woman aged 35 to 49 in good health and CMV-seronegative. The CDR3 loop reads CASSQVGGGNTEAFF. The DNA for the CDR3 is TGTGCCAGCAGCCAAGTTGGGGGAGGGAACACTGAAGCTTTCTTT.